This T cell receptor beta chain came from a study of T cell repertoires in cytomegalovirus infection. Comments on this clonotype: Its antigen is as yet unknown.

TCRdb re-called the reads through MiXCR, storing one row per CDR3 protein. The data contain around 260,000 distinct CDR3 sequences, roughly 9.1% of them seen just once; the ten biggest clones take up approximately 15%. Study observations and caveats: Clonotypes of TCR beta that were HLA-C-restricted and CMV-specific dominated the ex vivo response.

The origin of this receptor is a human donor in good health (CMV status not recorded). Some clones in this sample may be carry-over from other donors' samples. The sample was PBMCs.

The CDR3 DNA reads as TGTGCCTACGGGACAGGGTCGTCGGACAATCAGCCCCAGCATTTT. Translating it yields CAYGTGSSDNQPQHF. The chain joins TRBV30 to TRBJ1-5, with 9 bases lining up with TRBD1. Losses at the gene ends were 7 bases for V and 3 bases for J; bases not matched to a gene: 10. The CDR3 is 15 amino acids. In germline, CDR1 is GTSNPN, CDR2 SVGIG (reference sequence). The whole variable domain, filled in from reference TRBV30 and TRBJ1-5, reads SQTIHQWPATLVQPVGSPLSLECTVEGTSNPNLYWYRQAAGRGLQLLFYSVGIGQISSEVPQNLSASRPQDRQFILSSKKLLLSDSGFYLCAYGTGSSDNQPQHFGDGTRLSIL.